This T cell receptor beta chain was retrieved from a study of breast tumors, draining lymph nodes, adjacent tissues. CDR1 DFQATT and CDR2 SNEGSKA come from the germline V gene (reference sequence). The CDR3 contains 16 residues. Trimming removed 5 bases from V and 8 bases from J; junction bases left unmatched: 15. MiXCR, run by TCRdb on the multiplex PCR reads, gives a single entry per CDR3 protein. Of approximately 200,000 distinct CDR3 sequences listed, 31% are singletons. The lymph nodes were axillary draining lymph nodes from breast cancer patients. The genes are TRBV20-1 and TRBJ1-4, with 9 bases lining up with TRBD1. Input material: axillary lymph node tissue. The TCR was taken from a female donor with breast cancer. Some clones in this sample may be carry-over from other donors' samples. CDR3 nucleotide sequence: TGCAGTGCTGCACTAGCGGGAGGGACAGGGCTGGAAAAACTGTTTTTT. Residues: CSAALAGGTGLEKLFF.